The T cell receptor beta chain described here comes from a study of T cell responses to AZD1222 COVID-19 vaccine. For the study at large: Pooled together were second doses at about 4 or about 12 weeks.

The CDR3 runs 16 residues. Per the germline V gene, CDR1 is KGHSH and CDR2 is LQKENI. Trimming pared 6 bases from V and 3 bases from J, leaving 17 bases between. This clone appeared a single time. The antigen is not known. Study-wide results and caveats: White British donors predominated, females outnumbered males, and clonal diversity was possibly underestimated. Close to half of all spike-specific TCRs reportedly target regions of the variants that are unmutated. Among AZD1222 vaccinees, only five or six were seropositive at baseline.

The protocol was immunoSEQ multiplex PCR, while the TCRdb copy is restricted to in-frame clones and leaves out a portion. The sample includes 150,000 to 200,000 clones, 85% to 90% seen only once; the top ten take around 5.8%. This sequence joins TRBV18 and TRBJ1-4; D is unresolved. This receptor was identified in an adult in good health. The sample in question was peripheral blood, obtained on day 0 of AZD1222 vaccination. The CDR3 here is CASSPDPTGSNEKLFF. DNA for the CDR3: TGTGCCAGCTCCCCCGACCCGACGGGTTCTAATGAAAAACTGTTTTTT.